This is a list of T cell receptor beta chains from one sample in a study of Ad26.COV2.S vaccination and SARS-CoV-2 variants. Assay used: immunoSEQ multiplex PCR; TCRdb lists only in-frame clones, some missing. The sample lists about 440,000 clones, around nine tenths occurring once. The material sequenced was peripheral blood, taken in a trial of Ad26.COV2.S vaccine versus placebo. These TCRs come from a person between 18 and 65 years old who received the Ad26.COV2.S COVID-19 vaccine or a placebo. The conserved cysteine and the conserved F or W are not part of the CDR3 here. Fields, in order: CDR3 protein, V gene.

CDR3aa: SASALELANYGYT
v_gene: TRBV20-1

CDR3aa: ASSLPVGKPGTNEKLF
v_gene: TRBV27

CDR3aa: ASSEQGEATQY
v_gene: TRBV6-1

CDR3aa: ASSMSNQPQH
v_gene: TRBV28

CDR3aa: ASSQGLVRGSTYEQY
v_gene: TRBV4-3

CDR3aa: ASSSPTGTPHYGYT
v_gene: TRBV28

CDR3aa: ASRLRDGAEAF
v_gene: TRBV12-3/TRBV12-4

CDR3aa: ASRRQGVNYGYT
v_gene: TRBV19

CDR3aa: ASSPTGRTEAF
v_gene: TRBV5-6

CDR3aa: ATSRDYGADTQY
v_gene: TRBV15

CDR3aa: ASSLSTGGKLF
v_gene: TRBV27

CDR3aa: SVALTEKLF
v_gene: TRBV29-1

CDR3aa: ASSLTAGGTDTQY
v_gene: TRBV7-3

CDR3aa: ASSGGLAGAGYEQY
v_gene: TRBV6-1

CDR3aa: ASSLTGNTEAF
v_gene: TRBV7-3

CDR3aa: ASSYSTAGRSYEQY
v_gene: TRBV6-6

CDR3aa: ATSDPGTSVNEQF
v_gene: TRBV24-1

CDR3aa: ASSLGPPASGNTIY
v_gene: TRBV7-3

CDR3aa: ASGVQGRNLSGNTIY
v_gene: TRBV11-2

CDR3aa: ASRAGPTDTQY
v_gene: TRBV11-3

CDR3aa: ASSPDRAGNQPQH
v_gene: TRBV6-5

CDR3aa: ASSPRFETQNTEAF
v_gene: TRBV11-2

CDR3aa: ASRPTGNQPQH
v_gene: TRBV28

CDR3aa: ASSRNTEAF
v_gene: TRBV6-5

CDR3aa: ASSSPGGQGVDSPLH
v_gene: TRBV9

CDR3aa: ASNGQGGGGYT
v_gene: TRBV12-3/TRBV12-4

CDR3aa: ASEGGSYGYT
v_gene: TRBV30

CDR3aa: AWSEGGYGYT
v_gene: TRBV30

CDR3aa: ASASLRGLFSSNEKLF
v_gene: TRBV19

CDR3aa: ASSPRTDTEAF
v_gene: TRBV5-8

CDR3aa: ASSLTPNAGTATGELF
v_gene: TRBV5-1

CDR3aa: ASSFPGRNTEAF
v_gene: TRBV5-4

CDR3aa: ASSGLGSGPQETQY
v_gene: TRBV6-6